Sequencing of this T cell receptor beta chain was carried out in a study of cytomegalovirus exposure and HLA in healthy donors (dated by TCRdb to between 2016 and 2019). Broadly, across the study: According to an earlier analysis of around 600 of the donors, about 179 million T cells yielded roughly 100 million unique TCR beta sequences and around 300 Gb of sequence data. About 280 gigabases of sequencing data and 75 million to 85 million unique TCR sequences made up an early release that covered about 640 HLA-typed donors. Of the roughly 420 genotyped donors, 80% to 90% were placed in the genetic ancestry cluster associated with self-reported Caucasian donors. The study aimed to test whether cataloging public T cell receptors could reveal signatures of past pathogen exposure. The study used immunosequencing to profile the T cell repertoires of hundreds of subjects and linked those repertoires to cytomegalovirus serostatus. Besides the first cohort of around 700 subjects, a separate validation cohort made up of roughly 130 different subjects was used. The study combined high-throughput TCR immunosequencing, statistical association of individual TCRs with disease status, and machine learning to predict cytomegalovirus infection status. A later analysis re-examined previously published TCR beta repertoires from around 670 donors and added high-resolution HLA genotyping to investigate patterns of TCR occurrence. Rather than drawing on any new phenotypic data, the later analysis identified candidate immune exposures from TCR beta sequences and the way those sequences occurred across donors. To decide whether each TCR beta V gene segment behaved as functional or pseudogenic, an earlier analysis of fewer than 750 of the donors relied on high-throughput TCR beta sequencing. Donor age, sex, ethnicity and CMV serostatus were compiled alongside the repertoire data. In a later genetic analysis, genome-wide SNP genotypes for 398 of the 666 donors were used, and that subset was treated as a discovery cohort. All discovery cohort repertoires had been generated on a single sequencing platform. HLA typing included class I and class II loci at four-digit resolution. Typing coverage differed by locus: A, B, C, DRB1 and DQB1 were typed in roughly 620-630 donors, DQA1 in about 500, DPA1 in approximately 610, and DPB1 in 400 to 490. Four or five DR-DQ haplotypes were handled as single units for association and clustering because linkage in the cohort was strong. Across 300 to 500 genotyped donors of the cohort, an average of about 200,000 unique TCR beta nucleotide sequences per donor were sequenced, and 15% to 20% of those sequences were non-productive.

Libraries were made using the immunoSEQ multiplex PCR assay. For the multiplex PCR, a mixture combining 60 forward primers for TCR Vbeta segments and 13 reverse primers for TCR Jbeta segments was used. The CDR3 region of rearranged TCR beta genes was amplified from genomic DNA with a multiplex PCR assay. Amplified TCR beta libraries were sequenced as 87-base-pair reads on the Illumina HiSeq System. As for the original processing: In a later analysis, around 80 million unique TCR beta chains were counted across the approximately 640 repertoires, and approximately 11 million of these chains were shared by at least two donors. Raw reads were error-corrected and collapsed into unique sequences with a nearest-neighbor algorithm that merged closely related sequences to remove PCR and sequencing errors. Alignment of CDR3 sequences to IMGT reference sequences was used to assign V, D and J gene segments. Each retained sequence needed at least a six-nucleotide match to both a V gene segment and a J gene segment. A rearrangement counted as productive if the CDR3 had no stop codons and remained in frame with V and J, and every other rearrangement counted as non-productive. CDR3 was defined by IMGT convention, running from the second conserved V-encoded cysteine to the conserved J-encoded phenylalanine. Sequences without an unambiguous match to a single V gene segment were excluded from the earlier analysis of a few hundred of the donors. An earlier analysis of almost 600 of the donors classified V segments as functional when productive rearrangements were above 56.7% and as segregating when the standard deviation between donors was above 5%. A statistical classification framework was built to diagnose cytomegalovirus status from the catalog of TCR beta chain sequences. In a later analysis, TCR nucleotide sequences were compared against IMGT/GENE-DB human TR gene sequences so that V and J genes could be assigned. A later analysis assigned CDR3 sequences and most-parsimonious VDJ recombination scenarios with the TCRdist pipeline. In a later analysis, each TCR beta chain was defined by its CDR3 amino acid sequence together with its V-gene family, and reads lacking a unique V-gene family were excluded. In a later analysis, nearly 600 highly shared, low-generation-probability nucleotide sequences were removed to address suspected cross-contamination and a sequencing artifact. In a later analysis, a clonal expansion index for each public chain was calculated from normalized within-repertoire ranks of inferred template counts. In a later analysis, generation probabilities were computed using a VDJ recombination model fitted to out-of-frame rearrangements, and the results were checked against IGoR. In a later analysis, hypergeometric tests were used to score TCR-TCR, TCR-HLA and TCR-CMV co-occurrence, with a repertoire-size bias correction applied to TCR pairs. A later analysis estimated false discovery rates by permuting HLA or CMV assignments 20 times. In a later analysis, co-occurring TCRs were grouped with DBSCAN, and TCRdist sequence similarity was added when clustering was performed within HLA-allele-positive subsets. Repertoires with fewer than 30,000 or more than 120,000 public chains were left out of co-occurrence clustering, as were four to six repertoires with anomalous nucleotide sharing. What TCRdb holds here is the immuneACCESS table cut down to in-frame rearrangements. Part of the clones is not present; checked against another copy, under half of the missing clones reflect an unresolved V gene, and the others are unexplained. That table supplies the V and J calls and clone size; D and trimming were determined from the DNA. The sample yields about 170,000 clones; 85% were counted once. The ten top clones hold 1% of the sample.

Comments on this clone: Its antigen is unknown. Per-base qualities were not stored, and no clone one base away is much larger.

Including cysteine and phenylalanine, the CDR3 has 16 amino acids. CDR3 DNA is the only sequence kept; it has 48 bases, read in frame from the first base. V and J are trimmed by 2 bases and 6 bases, and the gene matches miss 9 bases of the junction. Per the germline V gene, SNHLY is the CDR1 and FYNNEI is the CDR2. The cohort consisted of some 670 healthy bone marrow donors. Cohort members were all nominally healthy when sampled, although unrecorded immune exposures were likely present. The donor was CMV seronegative and was included in the group of over 300 seronegative cohort members. A peripheral blood sample was collected from each donor, and TCR beta sequencing was performed on peripheral blood mononuclear cells. Genomic DNA was extracted from the blood cell samples with the Qiagen DNeasy Blood Extraction Kit. The paper as a whole reports these results and caveats: A later genetic analysis reported fewer N-insertions in productive TCRs among donors in an Asian-associated ancestry cluster than the roughly 700-donor mean. According to a later analysis, TCR association rates differed among HLA loci, with DRB1 alleles showing the most associated TCRs and HLA-C alleles showing the fewest. A later analysis associated 15,000 to 20,000 TCR beta sequences with specific HLA alleles at a false discovery rate of 0.05. It was suggested by the authors that the approach could potentially be generalized to other disease states and immunological phenotypes. A further reported finding was that TCR beta sequences accurately predicted the HLA-A and HLA-B alleles for most subjects in the first cohort. Because HLA typing was missing for some donors at each locus, association tests included only the typed subset. Only TCR beta chains were sequenced in this cohort, and the absence of alpha or paired-chain data limited detectable features. Because the 87-base-pair reads could not distinguish some IMGT-functional V segments, including TRBV6-2 and TRBV6-3, those segments were excluded. Linkage disequilibrium might explain the correlated functional status among segregating V segments, but an unknown experimental factor could not be ruled out. In vitro tests confirmed that three of the cytomegalovirus-associated TCR beta chains recognize cytomegalovirus antigens. A total of about 150 TCR beta chains were listed by the study as associated with cytomegalovirus. Cytomegalovirus status was reported to be diagnosed by the classifier with high specificity and sensitivity in both the original and validation cohorts. Sequencing depth was assumed to be roughly uniform across donors in the presence/absence analyses, though that assumption may not hold. In an earlier analysis of 587 of the donors, most TCR beta V segments appeared in productive rearrangements about 87% or about 30% of the time, broadly matching IMGT annotations. A later analysis found that most CMV-associated TCR beta chains appeared HLA-restricted, with HLA associations seemingly driven largely by CMV exposure. The sequencing pipeline was judged likely to have produced a cluster of highly shared sequence variants as a technical artifact. The only immune exposure information available for the cohort was CMV serostatus. When HLA alleles, especially DR and DQ, strongly co-occurred, attributing TCR associations to individual alleles was difficult. Most TCR sequences were seen in very few donors, while some public TCRs were found in many individuals. A later analysis found that HLA-associated TCR beta chains were more clonally expanded and had lower generation probabilities than equally common non-associated chains. The earlier analysis of 587 of the donors excluded 15 to 20 rarely observed V segments, including chromosome 9 orphons, because counts were too low. According to a later analysis, parvovirus B19, influenza, CMV and Epstein-Barr virus appeared linked to several top co-occurrence clusters. V-gene and J-gene trimming of TCR beta chains was associated with a missense DCLRE1C variant in a later genetic analysis, and the association was replicated in an independent cohort.

What was sequenced was PBMCs. Recombination joined TRBV2 with TRBJ1-2, with 10 junctional bases fitting TRBD1. The clonotype comes from a boy between 2 and 10 years old in good health and CMV-seronegative. The DNA sequence follows: TGTGCCAGCAGTGAAACGGACTCCGACAGGGGGCATGGCTACACCTTC. Its protein is CASSETDSDRGHGYTF.